This TCR beta chain was recorded in a study of identifying expanded T cells in peripheral blood. Study outcomes and limitations: Two-week clone count variance significantly increased as total template count grew.

This CDR3 region has 15 residues. Unmatched junction bases numbered 5, after V lost 5 bases and J lost 1 base. CDR1 SGHTA and CDR2 FQGTGA come from the germline V gene. On this clone itself: Antigen unknown.

Clones were read by immunoSEQ multiplex PCR, and TCRdb kept only the in-frame ones, dropping some. This sample yields 81,000 or so clones, of which less than 90% are seen a single time; 20% belongs to the top ten. The specimen was blood. The rearrangement joins TRBV7-3 to TRBJ2-5; 9 bases align to TRBD1. The clonotype was recovered from a person aged 18-69 years in good health. CDR3 sequence: CASSLQQGAQETQYF. CDR3 coding DNA: TGTGCCAGCAGCCTACAACAGGGGGCCCAAGAGACCCAGTACTTC. The full variable domain, its missing parts supplied by reference TRBV7-3 and TRBJ2-5, is GAGVSQTPSNKVTEKGKYVELRCDPISGHTALYWYRQSLGQGPEFLIYFQGTGAADDSGLPNDRFFAVRPEGSVSTLKIQRTERGDSAVYLCASSLQQGAQETQYFGPGTRLLVL.